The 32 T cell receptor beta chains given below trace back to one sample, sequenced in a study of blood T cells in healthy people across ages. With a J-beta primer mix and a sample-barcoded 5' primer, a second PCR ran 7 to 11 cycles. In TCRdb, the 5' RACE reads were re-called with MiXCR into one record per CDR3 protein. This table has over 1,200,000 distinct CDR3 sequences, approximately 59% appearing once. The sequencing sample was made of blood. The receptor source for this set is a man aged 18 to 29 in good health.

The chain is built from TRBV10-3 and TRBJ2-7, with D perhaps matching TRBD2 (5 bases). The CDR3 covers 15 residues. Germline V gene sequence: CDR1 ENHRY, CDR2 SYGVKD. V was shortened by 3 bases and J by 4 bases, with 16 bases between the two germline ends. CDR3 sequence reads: CAISEGGEQRYEQYF. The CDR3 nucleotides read TGTGCCATCAGTGAAGGAGGAGAGCAGAGGTACGAGCAGTACTTC.

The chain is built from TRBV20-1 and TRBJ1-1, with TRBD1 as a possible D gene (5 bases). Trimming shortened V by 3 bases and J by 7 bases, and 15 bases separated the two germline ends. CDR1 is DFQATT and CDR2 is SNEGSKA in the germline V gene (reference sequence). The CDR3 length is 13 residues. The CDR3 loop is CSARGRGENEAFF. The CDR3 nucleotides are TGCAGTGCTAGGGGAAGAGGGGAGAATGAAGCTTTCTTT.

The CDR3 sequence is CASSPKPSGTSGYNEQFF. The CDR3 DNA is TGTGCCAGCAGCCCCAAGCCCTCCGGGACTAGCGGATACAATGAGCAGTTCTTC. This chain uses TRBV7-9 with TRBJ2-1; TRBD2 agrees at 11 bases. With 5 bases clipped from V and 4 bases from J, the junction kept 13 bases outside the gene matches. In germline, CDR1 is SEHNR, CDR2 FQNEAQ (reference sequence). The CDR3 consists of 18 residues.

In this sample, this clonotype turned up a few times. DNA for the CDR3: TGTGCCAGCAGCACCGGGGACGGTGCTTTCTATGGCTACACCTTC. Translating gives CASSTGDGAFYGYTF. The rearrangement uses TRBV5-6 and TRBJ1-2, with D possibly being TRBD1 (5 bases). Germline CDR1 is SGHDT and CDR2 is YYEEEE. Trimming cost V 4 bases and J 4 bases, with 17 bases left between them. The CDR3 sequence is 15 residues long.

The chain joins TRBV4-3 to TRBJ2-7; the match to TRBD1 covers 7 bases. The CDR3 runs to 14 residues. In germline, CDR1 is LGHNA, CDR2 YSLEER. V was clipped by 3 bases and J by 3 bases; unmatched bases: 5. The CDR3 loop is CASSHQRDSYEQYF. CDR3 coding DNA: TGCGCCAGCAGCCATCAACGGGACAGCTACGAGCAGTACTTC.

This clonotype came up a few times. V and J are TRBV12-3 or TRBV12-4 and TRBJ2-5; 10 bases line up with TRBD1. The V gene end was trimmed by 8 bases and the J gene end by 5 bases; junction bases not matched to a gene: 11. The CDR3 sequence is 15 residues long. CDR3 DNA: TGTGCCAGCGGCCGGGACAGGGGATTGAGGGAGACCCAGTACTTC. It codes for CASGRDRGLRETQYF.

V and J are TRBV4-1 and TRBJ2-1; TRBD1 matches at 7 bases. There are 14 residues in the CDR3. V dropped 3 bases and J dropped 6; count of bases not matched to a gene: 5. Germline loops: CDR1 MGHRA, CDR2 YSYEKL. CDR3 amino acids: CASSQAGTVNEQFF. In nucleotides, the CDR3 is TGCGCCAGCAGCCAGGCCGGGACAGTCAATGAGCAGTTCTTC.

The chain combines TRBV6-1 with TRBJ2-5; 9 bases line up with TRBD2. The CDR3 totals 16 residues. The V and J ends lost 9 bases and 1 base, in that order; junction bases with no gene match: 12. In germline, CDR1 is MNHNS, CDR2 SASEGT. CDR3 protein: CASFPLAGYPQETQYF. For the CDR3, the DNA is TGTGCCAGTTTCCCTCTAGCGGGATATCCCCAAGAGACCCAGTACTTC.

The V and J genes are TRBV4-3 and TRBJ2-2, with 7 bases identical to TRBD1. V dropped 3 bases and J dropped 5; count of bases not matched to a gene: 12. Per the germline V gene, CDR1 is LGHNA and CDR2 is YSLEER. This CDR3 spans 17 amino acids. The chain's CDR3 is CASSQYTGESVTGELFF. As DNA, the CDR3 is TGCGCCAGCAGCCAGTATACAGGGGAATCGGTGACCGGGGAGCTGTTTTTT.

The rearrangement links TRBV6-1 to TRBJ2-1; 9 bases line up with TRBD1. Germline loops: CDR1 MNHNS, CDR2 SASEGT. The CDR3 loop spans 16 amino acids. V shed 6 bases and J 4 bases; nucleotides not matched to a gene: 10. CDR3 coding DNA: TGTGCCAGCAGACGTACAGGGGGCCAGGAGTACAATGAGCAGTTCTTC. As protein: CASRRTGGQEYNEQFF.

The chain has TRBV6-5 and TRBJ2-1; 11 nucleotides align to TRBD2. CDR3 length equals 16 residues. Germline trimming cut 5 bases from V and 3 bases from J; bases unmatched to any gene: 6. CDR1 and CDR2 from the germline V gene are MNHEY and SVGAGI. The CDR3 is CASSPTGTSGYNEQFF. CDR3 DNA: TGTGCCAGCAGTCCGACCGGGACTAGCGGCTACAATGAGCAGTTCTTC.

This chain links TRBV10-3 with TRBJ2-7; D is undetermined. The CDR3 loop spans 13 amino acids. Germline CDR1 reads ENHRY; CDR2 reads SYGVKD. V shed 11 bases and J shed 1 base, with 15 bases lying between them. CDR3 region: CAACAGRSYEQYF. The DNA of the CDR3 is TGTGCCGCATGCGCCGGACGGTCCTACGAGCAGTACTTC.

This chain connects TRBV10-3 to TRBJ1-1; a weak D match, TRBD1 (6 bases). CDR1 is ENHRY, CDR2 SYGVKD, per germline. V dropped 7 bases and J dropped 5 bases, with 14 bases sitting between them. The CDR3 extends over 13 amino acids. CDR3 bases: TGTGCCATCACGTCCGGGGGCGAGACTGAAGCTTTCTTT. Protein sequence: CAITSGGETEAFF.

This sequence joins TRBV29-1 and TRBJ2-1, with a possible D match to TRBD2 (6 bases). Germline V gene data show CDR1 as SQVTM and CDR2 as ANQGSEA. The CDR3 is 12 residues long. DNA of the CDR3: TGCAGAGGAGGGTGGTCCTACAATGAGCAGTTCTTC. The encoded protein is CRGGWSYNEQFF.

The CDR3 DNA is TGTGCCGGAGGGAGGGGCGAAGCGAATGAGCAGTTCTTC. It yields the protein CAGGRGEANEQFF. V gene TRBV10-3 combines with J gene TRBJ2-1; 7 nucleotides agree with TRBD2. Germline V gene lookup returns CDR1 ENHRY and CDR2 SYGVKD. The CDR3 totals 13 residues. With 11 bases clipped from V and 7 bases from J, the junction kept 11 bases outside the gene matches.

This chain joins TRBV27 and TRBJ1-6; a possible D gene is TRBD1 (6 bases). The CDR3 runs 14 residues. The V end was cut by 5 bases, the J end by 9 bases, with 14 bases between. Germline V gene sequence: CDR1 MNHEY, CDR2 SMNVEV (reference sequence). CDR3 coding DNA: TGTGCCAGCAGTGACCTCGGGGGCAGTTCACCCCTCCACTTT. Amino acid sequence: CASSDLGGSSPLHF.

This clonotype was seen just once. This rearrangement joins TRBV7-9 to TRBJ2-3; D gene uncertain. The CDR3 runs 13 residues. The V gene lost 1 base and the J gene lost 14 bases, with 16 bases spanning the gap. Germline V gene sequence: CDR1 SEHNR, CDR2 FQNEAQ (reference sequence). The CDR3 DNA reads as TGTGCCAGCAGCTTAGGGGTTCGAGACTCTTGGTATTTT. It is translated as CASSLGVRDSWYF. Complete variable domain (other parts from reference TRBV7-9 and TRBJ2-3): DTGVSQNPRHKITKRGQNVTFRCDPISEHNRLYWYRQTLGQGPEFLTYFQNEAQLEKSRLLSDRFSAERPKGSFSTLEIQRTEQGDSAMYLCASSLGVRDSWYFGPGTRLTVL.

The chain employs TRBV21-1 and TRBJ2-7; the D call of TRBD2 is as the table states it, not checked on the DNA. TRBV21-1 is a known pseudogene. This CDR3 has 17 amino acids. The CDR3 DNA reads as TGTGCCAGCAGTCCCCGACTAGCGGGCATCCCCCACTACGAGCAGTACTTC. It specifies CASSPRLAGIPHYEQYF.

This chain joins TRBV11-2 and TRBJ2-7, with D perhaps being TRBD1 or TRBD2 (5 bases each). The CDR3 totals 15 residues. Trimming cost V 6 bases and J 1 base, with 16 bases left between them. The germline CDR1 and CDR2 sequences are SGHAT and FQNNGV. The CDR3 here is CASRKPGRRSYEQYF. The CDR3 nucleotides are TGTGCCAGCAGGAAACCGGGACGTCGTTCCTACGAGCAGTACTTC.

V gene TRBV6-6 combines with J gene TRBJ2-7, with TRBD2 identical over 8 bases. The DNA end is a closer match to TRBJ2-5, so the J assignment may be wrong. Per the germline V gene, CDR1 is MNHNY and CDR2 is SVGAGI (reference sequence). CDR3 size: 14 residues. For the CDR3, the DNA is TGTGCCAGCGGCTCCCGGGGGGGGAAGGAGACCCAGTACTTC. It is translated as CASGSRGGKETQYF.

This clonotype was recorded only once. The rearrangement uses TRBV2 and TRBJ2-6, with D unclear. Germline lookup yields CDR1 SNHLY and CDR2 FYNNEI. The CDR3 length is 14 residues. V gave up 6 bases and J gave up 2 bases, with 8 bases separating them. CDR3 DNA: TGTGCCAGCAGCCCAGAGACTGGGGCCAACGTCCTGACTTTC. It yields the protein CASSPETGANVLTF.

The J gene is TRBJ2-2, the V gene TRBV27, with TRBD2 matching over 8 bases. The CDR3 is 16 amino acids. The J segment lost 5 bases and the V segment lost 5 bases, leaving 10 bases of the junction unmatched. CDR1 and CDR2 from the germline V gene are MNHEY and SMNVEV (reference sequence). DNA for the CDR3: TGTGCCAGCAGTGTAAGCGGGAGATGGAGAACCGGGGAGCTGTTTTTT. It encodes CASSVSGRWRTGELFF.

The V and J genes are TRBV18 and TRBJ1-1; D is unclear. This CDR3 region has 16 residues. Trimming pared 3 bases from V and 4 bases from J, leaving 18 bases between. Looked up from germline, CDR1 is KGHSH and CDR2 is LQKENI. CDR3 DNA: TGTGCCAGCTCACCCCCAGGCGCGCGTCTGTCCACTGAAGCTTTCTTT. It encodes CASSPPGARLSTEAFF.

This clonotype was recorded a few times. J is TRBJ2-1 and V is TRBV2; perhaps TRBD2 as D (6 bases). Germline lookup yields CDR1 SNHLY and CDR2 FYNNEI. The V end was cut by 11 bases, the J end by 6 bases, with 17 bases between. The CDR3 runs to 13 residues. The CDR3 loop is CASLAEGSNEQFF. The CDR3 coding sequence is TGTGCCTCGCTGGCGGAGGGTTCCAATGAGCAGTTCTTC.

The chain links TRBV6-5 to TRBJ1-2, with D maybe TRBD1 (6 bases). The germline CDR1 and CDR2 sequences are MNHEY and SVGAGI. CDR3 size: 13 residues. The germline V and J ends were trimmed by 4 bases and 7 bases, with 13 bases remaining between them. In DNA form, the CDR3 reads TGTGCCAGCAGTTTGCATCAGGGGCGTGGCTACACCTTC. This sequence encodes CASSLHQGRGYTF.

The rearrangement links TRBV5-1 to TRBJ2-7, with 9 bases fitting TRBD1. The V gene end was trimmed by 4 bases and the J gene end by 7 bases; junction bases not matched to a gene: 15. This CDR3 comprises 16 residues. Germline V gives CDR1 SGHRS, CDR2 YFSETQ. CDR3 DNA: TGCGCCAGCAGCAAAGTCTCGGGACAGGGCCCTCGGGAGCAGTACTTC. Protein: CASSKVSGQGPREQYF. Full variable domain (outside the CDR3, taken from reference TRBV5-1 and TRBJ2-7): KAGVTQTPRYLIKTRGQQVTLSCSPISGHRSVSWYQQTPGQGLQFLFEYFSETQRNKGNFPGRFSGRQFSNSRSEMNVSTLELGDSALYLCASSKVSGQGPREQYFGPGTRLTVT.

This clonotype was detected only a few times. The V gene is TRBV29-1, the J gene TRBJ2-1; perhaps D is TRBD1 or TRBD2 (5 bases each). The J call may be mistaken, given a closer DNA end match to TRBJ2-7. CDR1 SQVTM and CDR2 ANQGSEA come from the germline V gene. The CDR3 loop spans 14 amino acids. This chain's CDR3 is CSVERHGTYNEQYF. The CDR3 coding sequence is TGCAGCGTTGAAAGGCACGGGACCTACAATGAGCAGTACTTC.

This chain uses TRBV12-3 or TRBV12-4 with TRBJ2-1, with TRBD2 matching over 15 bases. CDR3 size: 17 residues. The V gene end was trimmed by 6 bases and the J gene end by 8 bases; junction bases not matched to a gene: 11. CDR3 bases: TGTGCCAGCAGCGTAGGACTAGCGGGAGGGCCTAGAGATGAGCAGTTCTTC. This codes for CASSVGLAGGPRDEQFF.

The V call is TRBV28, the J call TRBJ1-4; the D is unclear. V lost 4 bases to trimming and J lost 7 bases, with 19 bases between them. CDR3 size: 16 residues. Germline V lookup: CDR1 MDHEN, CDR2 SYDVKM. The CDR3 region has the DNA TGTGCCAGCAGTTATATCCGAATCACAGAGGGTGAAAAACTGTTTTTT. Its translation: CASSYIRITEGEKLFF.

The CDR3 sequence is CASSSPRNTGSYEQYF. The DNA for the CDR3 is TGTGCCAGCAGTTCTCCCAGAAACACAGGGTCCTACGAGCAGTACTTC. This chain connects TRBV6-2 or TRBV6-3 to TRBJ2-7; maybe TRBD1 (6 bases). V was clipped by 4 bases and J by 1 base, with 17 bases between them. Germline V CDR1 and CDR2: MNHEY, SVGEGT. This CDR3 spans 16 amino acids.

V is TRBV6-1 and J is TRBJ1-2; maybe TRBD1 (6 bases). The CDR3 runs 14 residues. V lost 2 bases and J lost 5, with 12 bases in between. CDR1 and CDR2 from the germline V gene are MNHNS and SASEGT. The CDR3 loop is CASSEKKGTYGYTF. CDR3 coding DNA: TGTGCCAGCAGTGAAAAGAAAGGGACATATGGCTACACCTTC.

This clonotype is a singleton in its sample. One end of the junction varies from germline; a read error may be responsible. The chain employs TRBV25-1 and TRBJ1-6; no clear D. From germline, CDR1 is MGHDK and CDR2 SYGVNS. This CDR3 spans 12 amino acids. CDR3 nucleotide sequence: TGTGCCAGCAGTGAACCTAATTCACCCCCCCACTTT. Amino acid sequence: CASSEPNSPPHF.